This T cell receptor (beta chain) was retrieved from a study of cytomegalovirus exposure and HLA in healthy donors. Study-level results: TCR beta chain V- and J-gene trimming was linked, in a later analysis, to a missense variant in DCLRE1C. With DRB1 most and HLA-C fewest, TCR association rates differed between HLA loci in a later analysis. Specificity of three CMV-associated chains for CMV antigens was verified in vitro.

Healthy bone marrow donors made up the donor group. J lost 6 bases, V lost 4 bases, and 14 bases had no gene match. This CDR3 has 16 residues. Germline CDR1 reads SGHTA; CDR2 reads FQGNSA. Remarks on this clone: The antigen is not known.

The PCR had 60 Vbeta and 13 Jbeta primers. Assay used: immunoSEQ multiplex PCR; TCRdb lists only in-frame clones, some missing. Here the sample spans some 120,000 clones, more than 60% being singletons. Specimen: PBMCs. The clonotype was recovered from a man aged 25 to 40 in good health and CMV-seronegative. V gene TRBV7-2 combines with J gene TRBJ1-1; 7 nucleotides match TRBD1. The CDR3 DNA sequence: TGTGCCAGCAGCTCTAGTTTTAAGGGGGCGCGGGCTGAAGCTTTCTTT. This gives the protein CASSSSFKGARAEAFF.